This T cell receptor beta chain was sequenced for a study of PD-1 blockade in classical Hodgkin lymphoma (dated by TCRdb to 2019 to 2021). About the full investigation: Nivolumab dosing was 3 mg/kg intravenously every 2 weeks, continuing until either disease progression or unacceptable toxicity. To define a peripheral blood immune signature of response to PD-1 blockade in classical Hodgkin lymphoma, the study combined TCR beta sequencing with CyTOF.

The study at large found these results: A significant rise by C4D1 was seen in CD4+ but not CD8+ TCR diversity (p=0.0027 vs p=0.16), with the rise being most apparent in complete responders (p=0.02). Lower diversity was seen in patients whose nivolumab began less than 1 year after ASCT, and these patients were left out of later analyses so that immune reconstitution would not confound the results. Newly diagnosed patients were reported to have lower baseline TCR diversity than healthy donors, and relapsed/refractory patients were reported to have lower baseline TCR diversity still. Trial patients with a complete response had baseline diversity similar to that of newly diagnosed patients, while partial responders and progressors had significantly lower diversity. The study covered only a single clinical trial cohort, and the causes of the repertoire differences, possibly disease activity or prior therapy, were still not defined.

This clone appeared a few times. The antigen it recognizes is unknown. No quality values exist for individual bases; no much larger clone is one base distant. The Qiagen DNeasy kit was used to extract genomic DNA from unsorted PBMCs and from the negatively selected CD4+ and CD8+ fractions. Amplification of TCR beta CDR3 regions was done by immunoSEQ multiplex PCR with primers that anneal to V and J segments. A synthetic immune receptor repertoire was used to minimize amplification bias, and remaining bias was computationally removed after sequencing. On the authors' methods: Repertoire diversity was quantified as the Shannon entropy index using custom Python scripts. Unsorted, CD4+ and CD8+ repertoires were analyzed separately, except for combined analyses in which CD4+ and CD8+ sequences were merged in silico. A clone was considered expanded if an increase in frequency of at least 2-fold after treatment relative to C1D1 was found, and a pseudocount of 0.5 was applied to clones undetected at baseline. Clones with 0 or 1 copy at C1D1 were defined as singleton clones, while clones with 2 or more copies were defined as non-singleton clones. Clones expanded in unsorted samples were labelled as CD4+, CD8+ or unknown by matching protein sequences in sorted samples from the same patient. Wilcoxon tests on paired samples were used to test diversity changes from C1D1 to C4D1. TCRdb's version of the immuneACCESS table is confined to in-frame rearrangements and falls short of the full clone set. An unresolved V gene accounts for under half of the shortfall where checked; the remainder is of unknown origin. Clone size and V and J calls were adopted from that table, with D and trimming inferred from the DNA. The sample yields about 40,000 clones; around 63% were counted once. Around 14% of the sample is in the top ten clones.

The germline ends are 12 bases apart after V is trimmed by 2 bases and J by 7 bases. Reading from cysteine to phenylalanine, the CDR3 counts 13 amino acids. Only CDR3 DNA remains: 39 bases, in frame from the first base. Via the germline V gene (reference sequence), CDR1 is SEHNR and CDR2 FQNEAQ. The sample's time point label, decoded: cycle 2 day 1 (C2D1) of nivolumab. Every trial patient had relapsed after autologous stem cell transplantation, and cohorts A, B and C differed in prior brentuximab vedotin exposure. The trial cohort comprised about 60 patients with relapsed/refractory classical Hodgkin lymphoma whose best overall responses were complete response, partial response or progressive disease. Trial patients were treated with single-agent nivolumab in the multi-cohort phase II CheckMate 205 trial. An independent review committee assessed best overall response by applying the 2007 International Working Group response criteria. Trial PBMCs were collected immediately before nivolumab initiation (C1D1) and during therapy at cycle 2 day 1 and cycle 4 day 1. Peripheral blood was collected in 8 mL Vacutainer Cell Preparation Tubes, from which PBMCs were isolated by centrifugation and then cryopreserved.

The sample in question was peripheral blood mononuclear cells (PBMCs), obtained before the second cycle of nivolumab. The chain is encoded by TRBV7-9 joined to TRBJ2-7; D gene: possibly TRBD1, on 5 matching bases. This receptor was taken from a human donor with classical Hodgkin lymphoma. The nucleotide sequence is given as TGTGCCAGCAGCTTAAGGGGCATTCGGGAGCAGTACTTC. Its coded protein is CASSLRGIREQYF.